This entry features one T cell receptor beta chain sequence. The antigen is not known. This sample is part of a study of cytomegalovirus exposure and HLA in healthy donors. PCR primers comprised 60 Vbeta and 13 Jbeta primers. Sequencing was performed with immunoSEQ multiplex PCR; in TCRdb, only in-frame clones are kept and a portion is missing. The profile shows 120,000 or so clones, 75% to 85% of them singletons. Germline CDR1 is WNHNN and CDR2 is SYGVQD (reference sequence). The CDR3 consists of 16 residues. The V and J ends lost 3 bases and 8 bases respectively, with 20 bases between them. The study's findings and limits: Reports state that TCR beta sequences accurately predicted most subjects' HLA-A and HLA-B alleles.

The sample consisted of PBMCs. V gene TRBV10-1 combines with J gene TRBJ2-1, with D perhaps TRBD2 (5 bases). The sequence was collected from a man in his thirties or forties in good health and CMV-seropositive. The CDR3 DNA reads as TGCGCCAGCAGTGACCCTCAACCCAGAGGGATCCATGAGCAGTTCTTC. This translates into CASSDPQPRGIHEQFF.